The 26 T cell receptor beta chains reported below all come from one sample, sequenced in a study of cytomegalovirus exposure and HLA in healthy donors. 60 Vbeta and 13 Jbeta primers were used in PCR. Libraries were prepared by immunoSEQ multiplex PCR; TCRdb keeps only in-frame clonotypes and omits some of them. Of fewer than 85,000 clones listed, about four fifths are singletons. The sample taken for sequencing was PBMCs. The receptors here all came from a man aged 35 to 55 in good health and CMV-seronegative.

The chain is built from TRBV5-1 and TRBJ2-7; weak D call: TRBD1 (7 bases). V was trimmed by 7 bases and J by 0 bases, leaving 14 bases between them. The CDR3 extends over 14 amino acids. Germline V gene sequence: CDR1 SGHRS, CDR2 YFSETQ. The CDR3 nucleotides read TGCGCCAGCCGTAGACAGGGACTCTCCTACGAGCAGTACTTC. It is translated as CASRRQGLSYEQYF. Looking up the rest from reference TRBV5-1 and TRBJ2-7 gives the full variable domain: KAGVTQTPRYLIKTRGQQVTLSCSPISGHRSVSWYQQTPGQGLQFLFEYFSETQRNKGNFPGRFSGRQFSNSRSEMNVSTLELGDSALYLCASRRQGLSYEQYFGPGTRLTVT.

This chain uses TRBV6-6 with TRBJ1-2, with 7 bases identical to TRBD1. Germline loops: CDR1 MNHNY, CDR2 SVGAGI (reference sequence). The CDR3 spans 14 residues. V shed 6 bases and J 5 bases; nucleotides not matched to a gene: 9. As DNA, the CDR3 is TGTGCCAGCAGATTTACTCAGGGGGTTTATGGCTACACCTTC. It is translated as CASRFTQGVYGYTF.

V gene TRBV6-4 combines with J gene TRBJ2-2; D is unclear. V gave up 0 bases and J gave up 5 bases, with 13 bases separating them. The germline CDR1 and CDR2 sequences are MRHNA and SNTAGT. There are 16 residues in the CDR3. The CDR3: CASSDSATYGTGELFF. CDR3 nucleotides: TGTGCCAGCAGTGACTCGGCTACTTACGGGACCGGGGAGCTGTTTTTT.

This clone was seen a single time. This chain connects TRBV29-1 to TRBJ2-7; the D is unclear. Germline CDR1 is SQVTM and CDR2 is ANQGSEA. V was trimmed by 1 base and J by 9 bases, leaving 13 bases between them. The CDR3 runs 12 residues. The CDR3 DNA follows: TGCAGCGTTGAAGTCGGAGTGGTGGGGCAGTACTTC. This sequence encodes CSVEVGVVGQYF.

This clone occurred once. The rearrangement links TRBV7-3 to TRBJ2-7, with 7 bases aligning to TRBD1. Trimming removed 5 bases from V and 0 bases from J; junction bases left unmatched: 4. There are 14 residues in the CDR3. The germline V gene has CDR1 SGHTA and CDR2 FQGTGA. The chain's CDR3 is CASSPTGVSYEQYF. The CDR3 DNA is TGTGCCAGCAGCCCCACAGGGGTCTCCTACGAGCAGTACTTC.

This clone was observed a handful of times. This chain joins TRBV7-6 and TRBJ2-5; TRBD1 might be the D (6 bases). Germline V gene data show CDR1 as SGHVS and CDR2 as FNYEAQ. CDR3 length: 15 amino acids. V lost 1 base to trimming and J lost 6 bases, with 15 bases between them. The CDR3 DNA is TGTGCCAGCAGCTTAGGGACCGGACAGTGGAAGACCCAGTACTTC. It yields the protein CASSLGTGQWKTQYF.

The V call is TRBV18, the J call TRBJ2-1, with 7 nucleotides matching TRBD2. Germline assignment: CDR1 KGHSH and CDR2 LQKENI. CDR3 length: 17 residues. The V segment lost 3 bases and the J segment 2 bases; nucleotides outside the gene matches: 10. The CDR3 reads CASSPSTAGDAYNEQFF. The CDR3 DNA reads as TGTGCCAGCTCACCGTCGACTGCGGGGGATGCCTACAATGAGCAGTTCTTC.

This clone showed up just a few times. The rearrangement links TRBV5-6 to TRBJ1-4; 7 bases fit TRBD1. Germline assignment: CDR1 SGHDT and CDR2 YYEEEE. This CDR3 is 14 amino acids long. V lost 2 bases and J lost 7; bases outside the gene matches: 5. The CDR3 DNA sequence: TGTGCCAGCAGCTTAGGGGGCGCGGGTGAAAAACTGTTTTTT. This gives the protein CASSLGGAGEKLFF.

The chain combines TRBV30 with TRBJ2-7, with D possibly TRBD2 on 7 matching bases. This CDR3 comprises 12 residues. Germline CDR1 and CDR2: GTSNPN and SVGIG (reference sequence). V was shortened by 5 bases and J by 3 bases, with 11 bases between the two germline ends. CDR3 nucleotides: TGTGCCTGGTCGAGGGGGGGCTACGAGCAGTACTTC. It yields the protein CAWSRGGYEQYF. Variable domain in full (rest from reference TRBV30 and TRBJ2-7): SQTIHQWPATLVQPVGSPLSLECTVEGTSNPNLYWYRQAAGRGLQLLFYSVGIGQISSEVPQNLSASRPQDRQFILSSKKLLLSDSGFYLCAWSRGGYEQYFGPGTRLTVT.

The chain couples TRBV5-1 to TRBJ1-4; a weak D match, TRBD1 (6 bases). CDR3 length: 15 amino acids. Trimming took 4 bases from V and 3 from J, leaving 13 bases between them. Germline loops: CDR1 SGHRS, CDR2 YFSETQ. For the CDR3, the DNA is TGCGCCAGCAGCCCATACAGGGTGGCTAATGAAAAACTGTTTTTT. As protein: CASSPYRVANEKLFF.

The chain's CDR3 is CAWAPAGTGGTYGYTF. The DNA of the CDR3 is TGTGCCTGGGCTCCCGCCGGGACAGGGGGTACCTATGGCTACACCTTC. This chain links TRBV30 with TRBJ1-2, with 11 nucleotides matching TRBD1. Germline CDR1 and CDR2: GTSNPN and SVGIG (reference sequence). The CDR3 has 16 residues. V dropped 5 bases and J dropped 4; count of bases not matched to a gene: 12.

A few counts support this clone. The chain joins TRBV6-5 to TRBJ2-7; no clear D. The germline V and J ends were trimmed by 5 bases and 0 bases, with 8 bases remaining between them. Germline CDR1 MNHEY, CDR2 SVGAGI. CDR3 length: 13 amino acids. The DNA for the CDR3 is TGTGCCAGCAGTCGCCCGAGCTCCTACGAGCAGTACTTC. Its translation: CASSRPSSYEQYF.

The chain carries TRBV28 and TRBJ2-1; weak D call: TRBD2 (7 bases). Trimming pared 1 base from V and 6 bases from J, leaving 13 bases between. The CDR3 length is 15 residues. In germline, CDR1 is MDHEN, CDR2 SYDVKM. DNA of the CDR3: TGTGCCAGCAGTTTATTGGGGGGGGGCCCCAATGAGCAGTTCTTC. Residues: CASSLLGGGPNEQFF.

The chain has TRBV18 and TRBJ2-5; TRBD1 aligns across 7 bases. This CDR3 comprises 18 residues. Germline CDR1 KGHSH, CDR2 LQKENI. V gave up 2 bases and J gave up 4 bases; unmatched junction bases: 16. CDR3 amino acids: CASSPAKGADRDLETQYF. The DNA for the CDR3 is TGTGCCAGCTCACCAGCAAAGGGGGCAGATCGCGATCTAGAGACCCAGTACTTC.

CDR3 in amino acids: CASSALGQPPQETQYF. As DNA, the CDR3 is TGTGCCAGCAGCGCCCTGGGACAGCCTCCTCAAGAGACCCAGTACTTC. This chain links TRBV9 with TRBJ2-5, with 7 bases that match TRBD1. The CDR3 covers 16 residues. The ends lost 3 bases at V and 2 bases at J; junction bases unmatched: 10. Germline-derived CDR1 and CDR2 are SGDLS and YYNGEE.

CDR3: CASSQVLDRGYEQYF. Here the CDR3 DNA reads TGCGCCAGCAGCCAAGTGCTGGACAGGGGGTACGAGCAGTACTTC. The chain links TRBV4-1 to TRBJ2-7; TRBD1 aligns across 10 bases. The V gene's germline CDR1 is MGHRA and CDR2 YSYEKL. The CDR3 contains 15 residues. V lost 1 base to trimming and J lost 4 bases; unmatched junction nucleotides: 4.

The rearrangement joins TRBV5-1 to TRBJ1-5, with a possible D match to TRBD1 (5 bases). CDR1 and CDR2 (germline): SGHRS, YFSETQ. The CDR3 consists of 17 residues. Trimming left V 4 bases short and J 2 bases short, with 19 bases between. The CDR3 loop reads CASSPGGGGAGNQPQHF. The DNA of the CDR3 is TGCGCCAGCAGCCCCGGGGGAGGAGGGGCGGGCAATCAGCCCCAGCATTTT. The full variable domain, with the rest looked up from reference TRBV5-1 and TRBJ1-5, is KAGVTQTPRYLIKTRGQQVTLSCSPISGHRSVSWYQQTPGQGLQFLFEYFSETQRNKGNFPGRFSGRQFSNSRSEMNVSTLELGDSALYLCASSPGGGGAGNQPQHFGDGTRLSIL.

On this clone: The limits of the CDR3 on the DNA are not certain, so only TCRdb's listed CDR3 is given. This chain connects TRBV30 to TRBJ2-2; the table's D call, TRBD1, was not checked against the DNA. The length of the CDR3 is 14 amino acids, counting both ends. Germline CDR1 is GTSNPN and CDR2 is SVGIG (reference sequence). The CDR3: CAWVGQGAARGAVF.

The chain links TRBV2 to TRBJ2-5, with D uncertain. Between the trimmed V and J ends, which lost 2 bases and 2 bases, there was a span of 9 bases. From germline, CDR1 is SNHLY and CDR2 FYNNEI. The CDR3 is made up of 14 amino acids. CDR3 bases: TGTGCCAGCAGTGAACGTCTACTTCAAGAGACCCAGTACTTC. Protein sequence: CASSERLLQETQYF.

The chain uses TRBV9 and TRBJ2-7; TRBD1 is a possible D gene (5 bases). CDR1 and CDR2 from the germline V gene are SGDLS and YYNGEE. V lost 0 bases and J lost 6, with 19 bases in between. This CDR3 comprises 16 residues. CDR3 protein: CASSVATGRDLSEQYF. CDR3 sequence (DNA): TGTGCCAGCAGCGTAGCTACGGGCAGGGATTTAAGCGAGCAGTACTTC.

The V call is TRBV11-2, the J call TRBJ2-1; TRBD2 agrees at 8 bases. J was trimmed by 4 bases and V by 4 bases; bases with no gene match: 6. In germline, CDR1 is SGHAT, CDR2 FQNNGV. This CDR3 has 15 residues. The CDR3: CASSWSGGAYNEQFF. The CDR3 nucleotides are TGTGCCAGCAGCTGGAGCGGGGGAGCATACAATGAGCAGTTCTTC. Using reference TRBV11-2 and TRBJ2-1 for the parts outside the CDR3, the full variable domain is EAGVAQSPRYKIIEKRQSVAFWCNPISGHATLYWYQQILGQGPKLLIQFQNNGVVDDSQLPKDRFSAERLKGVDSTLKIQPAKLEDSAVYLCASSWSGGAYNEQFFGPGTRLTVL.

Worth noting for this clone: The same CDR3 is also encoded by other DNA sequences in this sample. The chain joins TRBV6-1 to TRBJ1-2; D is uncertain. V lost 5 bases and J lost 0, with 7 bases in between. The CDR3 totals 13 residues. In germline, CDR1 is MNHNS, CDR2 SASEGT. The CDR3, as DNA: TGTGCCAGCAGTCAAACAGCTAACTATGGCTACACCTTC. Its protein is CASSQTANYGYTF.

The chain recombines TRBV5-1 with TRBJ2-7, with TRBD1 matching over 10 bases. After removal of 6 bases from V and 2 bases from J, the junction contained 8 bases not matched to a gene. CDR3 length equals 15 residues. From germline, CDR1 is SGHRS and CDR2 YFSETQ. The CDR3 spells CASKKGGTGAYEQYF. CDR3 nucleotide sequence: TGCGCCAGCAAAAAGGGGGGGACAGGGGCCTACGAGCAGTACTTC.

The genes are TRBV6-5 and TRBJ1-2; the D gene is possibly TRBD1 (6 bases). CDR3 size: 14 residues. Germline V gives CDR1 MNHEY, CDR2 SVGAGI. Trimming left V 0 bases short and J 7 bases short, with 12 bases between. The DNA for the CDR3 is TGTGCCAGCAGTTACTCGTCACAGGGCGTTGGCTACACCTTC. It encodes CASSYSSQGVGYTF.

This chain joins TRBV7-8 and TRBJ2-5; TRBD1 matches 7 bases. Germline values: CDR1 SGHVS, CDR2 FQNEAQ. The CDR3 covers 13 residues. The V gene end was trimmed by 7 bases and the J gene end by 5 bases; junction bases not matched to a gene: 7. The CDR3 DNA is TGTGCCAGCACCTCAGGGGGTCGGGAGACCCAGTACTTC. It encodes CASTSGGRETQYF.

Only a few counts were recorded for this clone. CDR3 loop: CASSKRRYEQYF. CDR3 nucleotide sequence: TGTGCCAGCTCCAAAAGGAGGTACGAGCAGTACTTC. V gene TRBV7-2 combines with J gene TRBJ2-7, with a weak D call TRBD2 (5 bases). V gave up 8 bases and J gave up 4 bases, with 12 bases separating them. The CDR3 is 12 amino acids. Germline assignment: CDR1 SGHTA and CDR2 FQGNSA.